Presented here are 32 T cell receptor beta chains from one specimen sequenced in a study of CD8 T cells in Susac syndrome. The RNA, 0.5 to 1 ug, was put through reverse transcription using random hexamers. TCRdb independently ran MiXCR on the immunoSEQ multiplex PCR reads; one entry per CDR3 protein. The profile covers more than 110,000 distinct CDR3 sequences, with more than 85% appearing a single time and 0.14% taken by the ten largest. The sequencing sample was made of CD4+ T cells from PBMCs. The receptors shown here come from a human donor with Susac syndrome.

The V and J genes are TRBV30 and TRBJ2-3; no firm D call. The CDR3 runs to 13 residues. Trimming took 1 base from V and 6 from J, leaving 11 bases between them. Germline loops: CDR1 GTSNPN, CDR2 SVGIG (reference sequence). CDR3 in amino acids: CAWSADLADTQYF. Here the CDR3 DNA reads TGTGCCTGGAGTGCGGACCTGGCGGATACGCAGTATTTT.

In this sample, this clonotype turned up once. The rearrangement uses TRBV12-3 or TRBV12-4 and TRBJ2-1; a weak D match, TRBD1 (5 bases). V lost 1 base and J lost 13, with 8 bases in between. This CDR3 has 11 amino acids. DNA of the CDR3: TGTGCCAGCAGTTTAGGGCGGACACAGTTCTTC. Its protein product is CASSLGRTQFF.

The gene calls are TRBV5-1 and TRBJ1-6; no reliable D call. V lost 4 bases and J 6 bases, leaving 14 bases between the germline ends. This CDR3 comprises 15 residues. Germline CDR1 SGHRS, CDR2 YFSETQ. CDR3 in amino acids: CASSKETLGNSPLHF. In DNA form, the CDR3 reads TGCGCCAGCAGCAAGGAGACGCTCGGTAATTCACCCCTCCACTTT.

This clonotype came up once. The rearrangement joins TRBV29-1 to TRBJ2-7; D is unclear. This CDR3 is built from 13 residues. Between the trimmed V and J ends, which lost 0 bases and 3 bases, there was a span of 9 bases. Germline CDR1 SQVTM, CDR2 ANQGSEA. Here the CDR3 reads CSVEDGHDYEQYF. The CDR3 region has the DNA TGCAGCGTTGAAGACGGCCACGACTACGAGCAGTACTTC.

J is TRBJ1-1 and V is TRBV5-4; the match to TRBD1 covers 8 bases. This CDR3 comprises 14 residues. J gave up 4 bases and V 2 bases, and 4 bases lay outside the gene matches. The V gene's germline CDR1 is SGHNT and CDR2 YYREEE (reference sequence). In DNA, the CDR3 is TGTGCCAGCAGCTTCCAGGGGGCGGCCACTGAAGCTTTCTTT. This codes for CASSFQGAATEAFF.

The V and J genes are TRBV29-1 and TRBJ1-2; unclear D gene. Trimming took 6 bases from V and 8 from J, leaving 10 bases between them. The CDR3 has 10 residues. CDR1 and CDR2 from the germline V gene are SQVTM and ANQGSEA. This chain's CDR3 is CSVQREGYTF. The DNA of the CDR3 is TGCAGCGTCCAACGCGAAGGCTACACCTTC.

V gene TRBV12-2 combines with J gene TRBJ2-2. TRBV12-2 is classified as a pseudogene. The CDR3 contains 12 residues. The CDR3 nucleotides read TGTGCAAGTCGCCCAAACACCGGGGAGCTGTTTTTT. Its protein product is CASRPNTGELFF.

The CDR3 DNA follows: TGTGCCAGCAGCCCGAAGCGGGGGGCAGGTTACAATGAGCAGTTCTTC. This sequence encodes CASSPKRGAGYNEQFF. The rearrangement joins TRBV11-3 to TRBJ2-1, with 9 bases identical to TRBD2. CDR3 size: 16 residues. Germline CDR1 SGHNT, CDR2 YENEEA. J lost 4 bases, V lost 5 bases, and 9 bases had no gene match.

The V and J genes are TRBV20-1 and TRBJ2-1, with TRBD2 matching 10 bases. Trimming took 6 bases from V and 3 from J; bases not matched to a gene: 5. The length of the CDR3 is 14 residues. CDR1 and CDR2 (germline): DFQATT, SNEGSKA (reference sequence). The CDR3 sequence is CSAIAGGLYNEQFF. The CDR3 DNA is TGCAGTGCGATAGCGGGGGGCCTCTACAATGAGCAGTTCTTC.

V usage is TRBV28 and J usage is TRBJ2-7; D ambiguous. This CDR3 spans 13 amino acids. CDR1 is MDHEN and CDR2 is SYDVKM in the germline V gene. V was cut by 4 bases and J by 3 bases, with 10 bases left in between. CDR3 amino acids: CASSSKGFYEQYF. In DNA form, the CDR3 reads TGTGCCAGCAGTTCAAAGGGATTCTACGAGCAGTACTTC.

This rearrangement joins TRBV30 to TRBJ1-1, with D hard to call. Trimming took off 4 bases at V and 10 bases at J, with 13 bases between the two ends. Germline V gives CDR1 GTSNPN, CDR2 SVGIG (reference sequence). The CDR3 runs 11 residues. CDR3 in amino acids: CAWIWNIAAFF. In DNA, the CDR3 is TGTGCCTGGATCTGGAATATTGCAGCTTTCTTT.

The V gene is TRBV5-1, the J gene TRBJ1-1, with D perhaps matching TRBD1 (6 bases). This CDR3 spans 15 amino acids. The germline V gene encodes CDR1 SGHRS and CDR2 YFSETQ. V was shortened by 0 bases and J by 1 base, with 10 bases between the two germline ends. The CDR3 nucleotides are TGCGCCAGCAGCTTGGTAACGGGGGCGAACACTGAAGCTTTCTTT. Its translation: CASSLVTGANTEAFF.

V gene TRBV12-3 or TRBV12-4 combines with J gene TRBJ1-1; D not certain. The CDR3 runs to 14 residues. Between the trimmed V and J ends, which lost 7 bases and 5 bases, there was a span of 17 bases. The DNA for the CDR3 is TGTGCCAGCACCCCCCACAGTAGAGGGACTGAAGCTTTCTTT. Its protein product is CASTPHSRGTEAFF.

CDR3 nucleotides: TGTGCCAGCAGCTACAAGATGAACACTGAAGCTTTCTTT. It specifies CASSYKMNTEAFF. The chain employs TRBV28 and TRBJ1-1, with D uncertain. Germline V gene sequence: CDR1 MDHEN, CDR2 SYDVKM. The CDR3 loop spans 13 amino acids. V gave up 6 bases and J gave up 0 bases, with 8 bases separating them.

The chain employs TRBV5-1 and TRBJ2-3; D unclear. CDR1 SGHRS and CDR2 YFSETQ come from the germline V gene. There are 15 residues in the CDR3. V was shortened by 4 bases and J by 2 bases, with 14 bases between the two germline ends. CDR3 DNA: TGCGCCAGCAGCCCGTTCGACCAATCCACAGATACGCAGTATTTT. Its translation: CASSPFDQSTDTQYF.

This clonotype was observed a few times. This rearrangement joins TRBV9 to TRBJ1-6, with D tentatively TRBD1 (6 bases). Germline V gene sequence: CDR1 SGDLS, CDR2 YYNGEE. The CDR3 consists of 14 residues. The V end lost 3 bases, the J end lost 6 bases, and 10 bases lay between the germline ends. This CDR3 is CASSAGHPNSPLHF. The DNA for the CDR3 is TGTGCCAGCAGCGCGGGACACCCTAATTCACCCCTCCACTTT.

This rearrangement joins TRBV20-1 to TRBJ1-1; D is possibly TRBD1 (5 bases). The CDR3 has 13 amino acids. Per the germline V gene, CDR1 is DFQATT and CDR2 is SNEGSKA (reference sequence). V was trimmed by 3 bases and J by 4 bases, leaving 12 bases between them. As DNA, the CDR3 is TGCAGTGCTAGCCAGGGAAGGGGCACTGAAGCTTTCTTT. As protein: CSASQGRGTEAFF.

The rearrangement links TRBV3-1 to TRBJ1-6; tentatively, D is TRBD1 (6 bases). Germline lookup yields CDR1 LGHDT and CDR2 YNNKEL (reference sequence). Between the trimmed V and J ends, which lost 1 base and 7 bases, there was a span of 17 bases. The CDR3 runs to 17 residues. This CDR3 is CASSQGLSGAWNSPLHF. DNA of the CDR3: TGTGCCAGCAGCCAAGGGTTGTCGGGGGCTTGGAATTCACCCCTCCACTTT.

The rearrangement joins TRBV7-8 to TRBJ2-3, with no clear D. The CDR3 totals 15 residues. Looked up from germline, CDR1 is SGHVS and CDR2 is FQNEAQ. Trimming took off 0 bases at V and 2 bases at J, with 9 bases between the two ends. CDR3 coding DNA: TGTGCCAGCAGCTTAGCTTGGAGCCTCACAGATACGCAGTATTTT. The encoded protein is CASSLAWSLTDTQYF.

CDR3 residues: CAWSVSDRGQPQHF. The DNA for the CDR3 is TGTGCCTGGAGTGTAAGTGACAGGGGCCAGCCCCAGCATTTT. V usage is TRBV30 and J usage is TRBJ1-5; 8 nucleotides agree with TRBD1. This CDR3 is 14 amino acids long. V trimming: 0 bases; J trimming: 7 bases; junction bases outside the gene matches: 5. Germline CDR1 and CDR2: GTSNPN and SVGIG (reference sequence).

In this sample, this clonotype turned up once. CDR3 sequence: CASSLWRGALHEQFF. The CDR3 bases are TGTGCCAGCAGCTTATGGCGGGGGGCACTCCATGAGCAGTTCTTC. This chain links TRBV7-2 with TRBJ2-1, with 8 bases lining up with TRBD2. The CDR3 totals 15 residues. Germline CDR1 and CDR2: SGHTA and FQGNSA. V shed 2 bases, J shed 8 bases, and the junction held 8 bases outside the gene matches. Full variable domain (missing parts from reference TRBV7-2 and TRBJ2-1): GAGVSQSPSNKVTEKGKDVELRCDPISGHTALYWYRQSLGQGLEFLIYFQGNSAPDKSGLPSDRFSAERTGGSVSTLTIQRTQQEDSAVYLCASSLWRGALHEQFFGPGTRLTVL.

In DNA, the CDR3 is TGCAGCGGGCTGAGCGGGGTTGGAACAGATACGCAGTATTTT. Encoded protein: CSGLSGVGTDTQYF. The chain is built from TRBV29-1 and TRBJ2-3; 7 bases match TRBD2. Germline CDR1 SQVTM, CDR2 ANQGSEA. The CDR3 totals 14 residues. V trimming: 7 bases; J trimming: 3 bases; junction bases outside the gene matches: 10.

The chain combines TRBV12-3 or TRBV12-4 with TRBJ2-7; 9 nucleotides line up with TRBD1. This CDR3 is 15 amino acids long. After removal of 3 bases from V and 3 bases from J, the junction contained 6 bases not matched to a gene. CDR3 DNA sequence: TGTGCCAGCAGTTTTGGACAGGGGTCTAACTACGAGCAGTACTTC. This encodes CASSFGQGSNYEQYF.

The gene calls are TRBV29-1 and TRBJ2-3; D unclear. The CDR3 covers 13 residues. Deletions cut 6 bases from V and 0 bases from J, with 10 bases between. Germline V gives CDR1 SQVTM, CDR2 ANQGSEA. The CDR3 nucleotides read TGCAGCGTGGATGGTTTCAGCACAGATACGCAGTATTTT. It encodes CSVDGFSTDTQYF.

The genes are TRBV28 and TRBJ2-7; the match to TRBD1 covers 7 bases. The V and J ends lost 4 bases and 6 bases, in that order; junction bases with no gene match: 9. Per germline, CDR1 MDHEN and CDR2 SYDVKM. The CDR3 extends over 14 amino acids. The CDR3, as DNA: TGTGCCAGCAGTTACCGAACAGGGGTTGGCGAGCAGTACTTC. It yields the protein CASSYRTGVGEQYF.

The count of this clonotype is one. V usage is TRBV20-1 and J usage is TRBJ2-1; D not certain. CDR3 length: 13 amino acids. V lost 4 bases and J 3 bases, leaving 10 bases between the germline ends. From germline, CDR1 is DFQATT and CDR2 SNEGSKA (reference sequence). The CDR3 here is CSATQTRYNEQFF. The DNA of the CDR3 is TGCAGTGCTACCCAGACTCGCTACAATGAGCAGTTCTTC.

The rearrangement links TRBV29-1 to TRBJ2-5; 7 bases are a match to TRBD1. This CDR3 comprises 16 residues. With V trimmed by 6 bases and J by 4 bases, 17 bases remained unmatched. The germline CDR1 and CDR2 sequences are SQVTM and ANQGSEA. The CDR3 loop is CSVAVTGQIRAETQYF. CDR3 bases: TGCAGCGTAGCGGTAACGGGACAGATTAGGGCAGAGACCCAGTACTTC. The whole variable domain, filled in from reference TRBV29-1 and TRBJ2-5, reads SAVISQKPSRDICQRGTSLTIQCQVDSQVTMMFWYRQQPGQSLTLIATANQGSEATYESGFVIDKFPISRPNLTFSTLTVSNMSPEDSSIYLCSVAVTGQIRAETQYFGPGTRLLVL.

The genes are TRBV12-3 or TRBV12-4 and TRBJ2-5; 12 positions agree with TRBD1. This CDR3 contains 15 residues. Trimming at V came to 5 bases and at J to 6 bases, leaving 7 bases not matched to a gene. The CDR3 DNA is TGTGCCAGCAGTACCCGGGACAGGGGGCCAAAGACCCAGTACTTC. Its protein is CASSTRDRGPKTQYF.

The chain joins TRBV7-3 to TRBJ2-5, with TRBD1 matching over 8 bases. The CDR3 totals 13 residues. CDR1 and CDR2 (germline): SGHTA, FQGTGA. The V segment lost 5 bases and the J segment 3 bases; nucleotides outside the gene matches: 2. CDR3 DNA sequence: TGTGCCAGCAGCCGGGGACAGGAAGAGACCCAGTACTTC. Its protein is CASSRGQEETQYF.

The J gene is TRBJ1-2, the V gene TRBV5-6; D not resolved. Germline assignment: CDR1 SGHDT and CDR2 YYEEEE. CDR3 size: 13 residues. With 4 bases removed from V and 4 bases from J, the gap between germline ends came to 11 bases. The CDR3 is CASSNAVGYGYTF. In DNA, the CDR3 is TGTGCCAGCAGCAATGCCGTCGGCTATGGCTACACCTTC.

This clonotype has only one observation. V usage is TRBV5-1 and J usage is TRBJ2-7, with D perhaps assigned TRBD1 or TRBD2 (5 bases each). Germline V gene lookup returns CDR1 SGHRS and CDR2 YFSETQ. The CDR3 loop spans 14 amino acids. V was shortened by 1 base and J by 4 bases, with 12 bases between the two germline ends. CDR3: CASSLRGLRYEQYF. CDR3 sequence (DNA): TGCGCCAGCAGCTTGCGGGGCCTGAGGTACGAGCAGTACTTC. The full variable domain, with the rest looked up from reference TRBV5-1 and TRBJ2-7, is KAGVTQTPRYLIKTRGQQVTLSCSPISGHRSVSWYQQTPGQGLQFLFEYFSETQRNKGNFPGRFSGRQFSNSRSEMNVSTLELGDSALYLCASSLRGLRYEQYFGPGTRLTVT.

V and J are TRBV7-3 and TRBJ2-5, with TRBD2 matching over 8 bases. The germline V gene has CDR1 SGHTA and CDR2 FQGTGA. The V and J ends lost 8 bases and 2 bases, in that order; junction bases with no gene match: 7. The CDR3 length is 14 residues. The DNA for the CDR3 is TGTGCCAGCGCCCGGGAGGGGCTTCAAGAGACCCAGTACTTC. It codes for CASAREGLQETQYF.